The clone carrying this T cell receptor beta chain appeared a few times. This CDR3 has 12 residues. Looked up from germline, CDR1 is SGDLS and CDR2 is YYNGEE. Trimming removed 5 bases at V and 4 bases at J, with 6 bases between. From the 5' RACE reads, TCRdb called clonotypes with MiXCR, one entry per CDR3 protein. The sample lists tens of thousands of distinct CDR3 sequences, approximately 13% occurring once. This entry comes from a study of T-cell memory formation after mild COVID-19. The sequence came from an adult woman who had mild COVID-19 (a few samples of this study predate the infection). Cell type and time point are not known. Sequences were obtained from PBMCs or a T cell subset sorted from them (not recorded which). The chain has TRBV9 and TRBJ2-2; no clear D. DNA of the CDR3: TGTGCCAGCAGGGGCCTCACCGGGGAGCTGTTTTTT. This sequence encodes CASRGLTGELFF.